The source of this T cell receptor beta chain is a study of T-cell reconstitution after alpha-beta-depleted transplantation in children. Overall study findings and caveats: When one year had passed after transplant, most T-cell counts and diversity came from newly produced T cells. Some patients owed their high day-60 TCRbeta diversity to surviving recipient T cells and thymic progenitors.

For this clonotype: The antigen remains unidentified.

It was with unique molecular identifiers that the TCRbeta library was prepared. TCRdb re-analysed the PCR reads in MiXCR, keeping a single row per CDR3 protein. The table has 530,000 or so distinct CDR3 sequences, about a quarter seen once; the top ten hold about 35%. This receptor was obtained from a boy under two years old with Wiskott-Aldrich syndrome, due to receive a stem cell transplant. The sample in question was PBMCs, obtained before TCRalphabeta/CD19-depleted stem cell transplant.

CDR3 bases: TGTGCCAGCAGACTAGCAGGGAATCAGCCCCAGCATTTT. Its protein is CASRLAGNQPQHF. This chain joins TRBV12-3 or TRBV12-4 and TRBJ1-5; D is possibly TRBD1 (5 bases). CDR3 length: 13 amino acids. The germline V and J ends were trimmed by 6 bases and 4 bases, with 10 bases remaining between them.